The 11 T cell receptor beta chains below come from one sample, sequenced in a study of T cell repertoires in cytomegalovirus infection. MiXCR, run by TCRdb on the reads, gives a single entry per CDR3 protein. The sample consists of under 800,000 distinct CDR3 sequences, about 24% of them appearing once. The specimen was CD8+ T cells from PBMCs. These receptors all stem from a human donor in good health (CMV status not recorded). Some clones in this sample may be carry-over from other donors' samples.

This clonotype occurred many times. The CDR3 sequence: CASSPLWGGEETQYF. Here the CDR3 DNA reads TGTGCCAGCAGCCCCCTGTGGGGGGGAGAAGAGACCCAGTACTTC. This chain uses TRBV7-2 with TRBJ2-5, with 7 nucleotides matching TRBD2. The V segment lost 5 bases and the J segment 3 bases; nucleotides outside the gene matches: 9. Germline V gene sequence: CDR1 SGHTA, CDR2 FQGNSA. This CDR3 comprises 15 residues.

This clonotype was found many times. CDR3 region: CASSLDRVGYTF. CDR3 nucleotides: TGTGCCAGCAGCCTCGACAGGGTCGGCTACACCTTC. The rearrangement uses TRBV7-6 and TRBJ1-2, with TRBD1 identical over 7 bases. V lost 5 bases, J lost 8 bases, and 5 bases stayed unmatched. The CDR3 is made up of 12 amino acids. CDR1 is SGHVS, CDR2 FNYEAQ, per germline.

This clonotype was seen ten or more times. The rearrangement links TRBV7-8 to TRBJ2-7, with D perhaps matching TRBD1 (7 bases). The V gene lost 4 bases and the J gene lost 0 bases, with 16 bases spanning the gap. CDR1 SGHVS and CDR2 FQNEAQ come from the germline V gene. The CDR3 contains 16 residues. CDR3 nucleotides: TGTGCCAGCAGCTCAGAAGGCCAGGGGGGCTCCTACGAGCAGTACTTC. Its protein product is CASSSEGQGGSYEQYF.

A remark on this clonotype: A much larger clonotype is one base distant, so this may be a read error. The CDR3 DNA reads TGTGCCAGCAGAAACGTCATCGGGCGACACTATGGCTACACCTTC. As protein: CASRNVIGRHYGYTF. V and J are TRBV7-6 and TRBJ1-2; D is unclear. Between the trimmed V and J ends, which lost 6 bases and 3 bases, there was a span of 17 bases. CDR1 SGHVS and CDR2 FNYEAQ come from the germline V gene. The CDR3 is 15 residues long.

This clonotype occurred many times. CDR3 residues: CASSLSGQAPDTQYF. Here the CDR3 DNA reads TGTGCCAGCAGCTTATCCGGGCAGGCGCCAGATACGCAGTATTTT. The chain is built from TRBV7-8 and TRBJ2-3; D not certain. Germline V gives CDR1 SGHVS, CDR2 FQNEAQ. V lost 2 bases and J 4 bases, leaving 13 bases between the germline ends. The CDR3 runs 15 residues.

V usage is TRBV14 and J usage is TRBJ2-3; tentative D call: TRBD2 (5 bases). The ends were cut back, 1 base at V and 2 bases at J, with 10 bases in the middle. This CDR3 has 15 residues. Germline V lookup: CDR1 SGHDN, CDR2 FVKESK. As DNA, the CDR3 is TGTGCCAGCAGCCAAGGGGAGATAATCACAGATACGCAGTATTTT. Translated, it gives CASSQGEIITDTQYF.

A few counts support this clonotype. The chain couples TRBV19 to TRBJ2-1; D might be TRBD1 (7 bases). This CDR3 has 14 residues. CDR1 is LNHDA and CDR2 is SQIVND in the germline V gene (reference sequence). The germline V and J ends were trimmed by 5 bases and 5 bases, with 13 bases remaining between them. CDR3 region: CASSWQGGNNEQFF. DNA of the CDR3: TGTGCCAGTAGTTGGCAGGGGGGAAACAATGAGCAGTTCTTC.

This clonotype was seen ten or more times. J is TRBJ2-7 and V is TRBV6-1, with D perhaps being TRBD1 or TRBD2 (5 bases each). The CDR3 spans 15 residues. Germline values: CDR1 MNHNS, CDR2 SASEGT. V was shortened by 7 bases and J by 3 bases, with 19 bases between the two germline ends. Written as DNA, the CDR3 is TGTGCCAGCAAACCAAGAGGGACGGCACTCTACGAGCAGTACTTC. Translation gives CASKPRGTALYEQYF.

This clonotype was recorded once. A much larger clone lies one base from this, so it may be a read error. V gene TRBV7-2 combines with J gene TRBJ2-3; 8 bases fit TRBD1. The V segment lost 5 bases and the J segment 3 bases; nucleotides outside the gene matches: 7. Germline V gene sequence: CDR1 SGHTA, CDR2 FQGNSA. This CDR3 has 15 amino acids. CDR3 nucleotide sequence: TGTGCCAGCAGCCGTGTACAGGGGGTGACAGATACGCAGTATTTT. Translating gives CASSRVQGVTDTQYF.

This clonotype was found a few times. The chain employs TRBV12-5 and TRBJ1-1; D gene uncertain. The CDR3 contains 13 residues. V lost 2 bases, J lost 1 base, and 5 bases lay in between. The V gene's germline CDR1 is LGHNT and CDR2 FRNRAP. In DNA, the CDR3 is TGTGCTAGTGGTTTGCAGGAGAACACTGAAGCTTTCTTT. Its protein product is CASGLQENTEAFF.

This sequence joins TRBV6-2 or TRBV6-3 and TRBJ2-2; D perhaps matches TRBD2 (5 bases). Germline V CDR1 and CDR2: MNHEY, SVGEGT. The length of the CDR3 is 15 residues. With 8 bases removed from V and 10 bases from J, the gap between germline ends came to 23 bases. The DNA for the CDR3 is TGTGCCAGCTTCCCGAGGGAACTGAACACAGAGGAGCTGTTTTTT. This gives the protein CASFPRELNTEELFF.